A selection of T cell receptor beta chains follows, all from one sample in a study of cytotoxic CD8 clonotypes in ibrutinib-treated CLL. The assay was immunoSEQ multiplex PCR, and TCRdb's table has in-frame clones only and misses some. The table has about 310,000 clones, around four fifths seen once; the top ten hold over 5.5%. The sample consisted of PBMCs, taken before ibrutinib treatment. Source of these receptors: a human donor with chronic lymphocytic leukemia. CDR3s include the opening cysteine and the closing phenylalanine or tryptophan. Each record gives: clone size, J gene, D gene, V gene, CDR3 protein, CDR3 DNA. A D gene is named only where the DNA matches it firmly. A clone size is listed for some rows: how often the clone was seen (once, few, many), or a class if it is expanded.

size: .
J: TRBJ2-7
D: TRBD1
V: TRBV19
CDR3: CASRHRGQNSYEQYF
DNA: TGTGCCAGTAGGCACAGGGGGCAGAACTCCTACGAGCAGTACTTC

size: .
J: TRBJ2-1
D: .
V: TRBV11-2
CDR3: CASSVSLSGQFF
DNA: TGTGCCAGCAGCGTAAGCCTCTCGGGGCAGTTCTTC

size: .
J: TRBJ2-5
D: TRBD2
V: TRBV2
CDR3: CASSRLAGGDGETQYF
DNA: TGTGCCAGCAGCCGACTAGCGGGAGGGGACGGGGAGACCCAGTACTTC

size: .
J: TRBJ1-1
D: .
V: TRBV15
CDR3: CATSLHLNTEAFF
DNA: TGTGCCACCAGCCTTCATCTGAACACTGAAGCTTTCTTT

size: .
J: TRBJ2-1
D: .
V: TRBV14
CDR3: CASSQMGDLLGNEQFF
DNA: TGTGCCAGCAGCCAAATGGGAGACCTCCTGGGGAATGAGCAGTTCTTC

size: once
J: TRBJ1-1
D: .
V: TRBV7-2
CDR3: CASSLGRQANTEAFF
DNA: TGTGCCAGCAGCTTAGGCAGACAGGCGAACACTGAAGCTTTCTTT

size: .
J: TRBJ2-2
D: .
V: TRBV6-5
CDR3: CASSLVVGTTGELFF
DNA: TGTGCCAGCAGTTTGGTAGTGGGGACCACCGGGGAGCTGTTTTTT

size: few
J: TRBJ2-5
D: TRBD1
V: TRBV27
CDR3: CASSGTATSQETQYF
DNA: TGTGCCAGCTCCGGGACAGCCACTTCCCAAGAGACCCAGTACTTC

size: .
J: TRBJ2-7
D: TRBD1
V: TRBV5-1
CDR3: CASSLAIVRRTGAYEQYF
DNA: TGCGCCAGCAGCTTGGCTATTGTCCGGAGGACAGGGGCCTACGAGCAGTACTTC

size: .
J: TRBJ2-4
D: .
V: TRBV4-3
CDR3: CASSLEWRRNIQYF
DNA: TGCGCCAGCAGCCTCGAATGGCGAAGAAACATTCAGTACTTC

size: .
J: TRBJ2-1
D: TRBD2
V: TRBV7-9
CDR3: CASSRGKREDSYNEQFF
DNA: TGTGCCAGCAGCCGGGGGAAGCGGGAGGACTCCTACAATGAGCAGTTCTTC

size: .
J: TRBJ1-2
D: .
V: TRBV11-2
CDR3: CASSLVPNSKGGYTF
DNA: TGTGCCAGCAGCTTAGTGCCTAATTCGAAGGGCGGCTACACCTTC

size: .
J: TRBJ1-1
D: .
V: TRBV10-3
CDR3: CAISESDTEAFF
DNA: TGTGCCATCAGTGAGTCCGACACTGAAGCTTTCTTT

size: .
J: TRBJ1-2
D: .
V: TRBV7-2
CDR3: CASSLGIWAGYTF
DNA: TGTGCCAGCAGCTTAGGGATCTGGGCTGGCTACACCTTC

size: .
J: TRBJ1-1
D: TRBD1
V: TRBV4-1
CDR3: CASSQYGRDSVNTEAFF
DNA: TGCGCCAGCAGCCAGTACGGACGGGACAGTGTGAACACTGAAGCTTTCTTT

size: .
J: TRBJ1-2
D: .
V: TRBV30
CDR3: CAWSAFTDYGYTF
DNA: TGTGCCTGGTCGGCCTTCACGGACTATGGCTACACCTTC

size: few
J: TRBJ1-1
D: TRBD1
V: TRBV5-1
CDR3: CASSALQGDTEAFF
DNA: TGCGCCAGCAGCGCACTACAGGGGGACACTGAAGCTTTCTTT

size: .
J: TRBJ2-2
D: .
V: TRBV7-2
CDR3: CASSLGVGLTGELFF
DNA: TGTGCCAGCAGTTTGGGGGTTGGTTTGACCGGGGAGCTGTTTTTT

size: once
J: TRBJ2-6
D: TRBD1
V: TRBV30
CDR3: CAWSWGQGGGANVLTF
DNA: TGTGCCTGGAGTTGGGGACAGGGCGGTGGGGCCAACGTCCTGACTTTC

size: .
J: TRBJ1-3
D: .
V: TRBV5-1
CDR3: CASSLRGAGNTIYF
DNA: TGCGCCAGCAGCTTGCGGGGGGCAGGAAACACCATATATTTT

size: .
J: TRBJ2-7
D: TRBD2
V: TRBV13
CDR3: CASSTRLAGGYEQYF
DNA: TGTGCCAGCAGCACCAGACTAGCGGGAGGCTACGAGCAGTACTTC

size: .
J: TRBJ2-4
D: .
V: TRBV11-2
CDR3: CASSSDPRGSKNIQYF
DNA: TGTGCCAGCAGCTCAGATCCCCGGGGATCCAAAAACATTCAGTACTTC

size: .
J: TRBJ2-7
D: .
V: TRBV6-5
CDR3: CASSYSPRDEQYF
DNA: TGTGCCAGCAGTTACTCGCCGAGGGACGAGCAGTACTTC

size: .
J: TRBJ2-2
D: TRBD2
V: TRBV28
CDR3: CASRTTSGNTGELFF
DNA: TGTGCCAGCAGGACGACTAGCGGAAACACCGGGGAGCTGTTTTTT

size: few
J: TRBJ1-5
D: .
V: TRBV6-6
CDR3: CASSYSSRLSNQPQHF
DNA: TGTGCCAGCAGTTACTCGAGCAGACTTAGCAATCAGCCCCAGCATTTT

size: .
J: TRBJ2-1
D: .
V: TRBV9
CDR3: CASSPHWDEQFF
DNA: TGTGCCAGCAGCCCACATTGGGATGAGCAGTTCTTC

size: .
J: TRBJ1-2
D: .
V: TRBV27
CDR3: CASSLFSVGGYTF
DNA: TGTGCCAGCAGTTTATTCTCGGTTGGTGGCTACACCTTC

size: .
J: TRBJ2-3
D: .
V: TRBV11-2
CDR3: CASSLVSRSLSPDTQYF
DNA: TGTGCCAGCAGCTTAGTAAGCAGGTCCTTATCTCCAGATACGCAGTATTTT

size: few
J: TRBJ2-7
D: .
V: TRBV5-1
CDR3: CASSLALSQARGGYEQYF
DNA: TGCGCCAGCAGCTTGGCCCTTTCACAGGCCCGCGGCGGCTACGAGCAGTACTTC

size: .
J: TRBJ2-1
D: .
V: TRBV4-3
CDR3: CASSQDSTEGRGEQFF
DNA: TGCGCCAGCAGCCAAGATTCGACAGAGGGACGGGGTGAGCAGTTCTTC

size: .
J: TRBJ2-7
D: .
V: TRBV4-2
CDR3: CASSQESRGGYYEQYF
DNA: TGTGCCAGCAGCCAAGAATCCAGGGGGGGGTACTACGAGCAGTACTTC

size: .
J: TRBJ2-2
D: .
V: TRBV7-6
CDR3: CASSSTDRNTGELFF
DNA: TGTGCCAGCAGCTCTACTGACAGGAACACCGGGGAGCTGTTTTTT

size: .
J: TRBJ2-5
D: TRBD2
V: TRBV30
CDR3: CAMAGGYGETQYF
DNA: TGTGCGATGGCGGGAGGGTACGGCGAGACCCAGTACTTC

size: .
J: TRBJ2-2
D: .
V: TRBV7-2
CDR3: CASSFLRANTGELFF
DNA: TGTGCCAGCAGCTTTCTCAGAGCGAACACCGGGGAGCTGTTTTTT

size: .
J: TRBJ2-5
D: .
V: TRBV6-5
CDR3: CASRTWAGKETQYF
DNA: TGTGCCAGCAGGACGTGGGCTGGGAAAGAGACCCAGTACTTC

size: once
J: TRBJ2-7
D: .
V: TRBV11-2
CDR3: CASSWGRTSYEQYF
DNA: TGTGCCAGCAGCTGGGGGAGGACAAGCTACGAGCAGTACTTC

size: .
J: TRBJ1-2
D: TRBD1
V: TRBV9
CDR3: CASSTRTGGYGYTF
DNA: TGTGCCAGCAGCACCCGGACAGGGGGCTATGGCTACACCTTC

size: once
J: TRBJ2-2
D: .
V: TRBV5-1
CDR3: CASSKGAGELFF
DNA: TGCGCCAGCAGCAAGGGAGCCGGGGAGCTGTTTTTT

size: .
J: TRBJ2-3
D: .
V: TRBV7-9
CDR3: CASSSRDGASTDTQYF
DNA: TGTGCCAGCAGCTCTCGGGATGGAGCTAGCACAGATACGCAGTATTTT

size: .
J: TRBJ1-4
D: .
V: TRBV7-8
CDR3: CASSLVDRGQTNEKLFF
DNA: TGTGCCAGCAGCTTAGTTGATCGGGGACAAACTAATGAAAAACTGTTTTTT

size: .
J: TRBJ2-7
D: TRBD2
V: TRBV4-1
CDR3: CASSHITRDYSYEQYF
DNA: TGCGCCAGCAGCCATATTACCCGGGACTACTCCTACGAGCAGTACTTC

size: few
J: TRBJ1-3
D: TRBD1
V: TRBV4-1
CDR3: CASSITGGSYNTIYF
DNA: TGCGCCAGCAGCATTACAGGGGGCTCTTACAACACCATATATTTT